The 7 T cell receptor beta chains presented below share a single source sample, sequenced in a study of technical replicates of blood from several donors. Assay: immunoSEQ multiplex PCR; the TCRdb copy retains only in-frame clones and omits some. The sample carries 100,000 or so clones, 95% to 96% recorded once. Sequences were obtained from T cells isolated from PBMCs. The receptors originated from a human donor in good health.

The chain has TRBV7-2 and TRBJ1-5; tentative D call: TRBD1 (5 bases). V dropped 4 bases and J dropped 6 bases, with 19 bases sitting between them. The CDR3 length is 16 residues. Germline CDR1 and CDR2: SGHTA and FQGNSA. The CDR3 sequence: CASSSNLGGSAQPQHF. DNA of the CDR3: TGTGCCAGCAGCTCCAACCTGGGGGGTTCTGCTCAGCCCCAGCATTTT.

This chain's CDR3 is CASSLVGIGTQYF. The CDR3 DNA is TGCGCCAGCAGCTTGGTCGGGATTGGGACCCAGTACTTC. V and J are TRBV5-1 and TRBJ2-5, with a weak D call TRBD2 (5 bases). Germline CDR1 and CDR2: SGHRS and YFSETQ. V lost 0 bases, J lost 7 bases, and 10 bases lay in between. This CDR3 region has 13 residues.

This chain joins TRBV27 and TRBJ1-1, with 10 positions matching TRBD1. V was clipped by 7 bases and J by 5 bases; unmatched bases: 7. Looked up from germline, CDR1 is MNHEY and CDR2 is SMNVEV (reference sequence). The CDR3 length is 14 residues. This CDR3 is CASTRDRGWTEAFF. The CDR3 DNA reads TGTGCCAGCACCCGGGACAGGGGTTGGACTGAAGCTTTCTTT.

V and J are TRBV27 and TRBJ2-7; 7 positions agree with TRBD1. Germline CDR1 reads MNHEY; CDR2 reads SMNVEV (reference sequence). This CDR3 is 13 amino acids long. V shed 3 bases and J 10 bases; nucleotides not matched to a gene: 9. In DNA, the CDR3 is TGTGCCAGCAGTTTCGCGCCAAGGGGGCCCCAGTACTTC. It codes for CASSFAPRGPQYF.

The chain links TRBV29-1 to TRBJ2-5; D is ambiguous. CDR1 and CDR2 (germline): SQVTM, ANQGSEA. The CDR3 covers 10 residues. Trimming took 6 bases from V and 1 from J, leaving 3 bases between them. CDR3 sequence reads: CSVGQETQYF. CDR3 DNA: TGCAGCGTCGGCCAAGAGACCCAGTACTTC.

This chain connects TRBV4-1 to TRBJ2-5; 8 nucleotides line up with TRBD2. The CDR3 has 16 residues. In germline, CDR1 is MGHRA, CDR2 YSYEKL. The V and J ends lost 1 base and 5 bases, in that order; junction bases with no gene match: 9. CDR3 protein: CASSQGNGGAGETQYF. The CDR3 nucleotides are TGCGCCAGCAGCCAAGGGAACGGGGGGGCGGGGGAGACCCAGTACTTC.

V is TRBV7-9 and J is TRBJ2-5; 9 positions agree with TRBD2. J was trimmed by 4 bases and V by 5 bases; bases with no gene match: 11. CDR1 and CDR2 from the germline V gene are SEHNR and FQNEAQ (reference sequence). CDR3 length equals 16 residues. DNA of the CDR3: TGTGCCAGCAGCGATCGGACTAGCGCCCTCGGAGAGACCCAGTACTTC. Its translation: CASSDRTSALGETQYF.